The sequence of this TCR beta chain was determined in a study of shared clonotypes between healthy human individuals. Study summary: A donor's plate count was three for CD4 naive and three for CD4 memory; CD8 naive had two and CD8 memory one.

General study results and limits: A reduction in generation probabilities was seen for non-shared clonotypes relative to those shared by all four donors.

The study separated CD4+ cells into CD45RA+ naive and CD45RA-negative memory subsets. This table comes from immunoSEQ multiplex PCR, and its TCRdb copy is limited to in-frame clones, with some not included. The sample has about 2.4 million clones, approximately 93% seen once. Concerning this clone: The antigen remains unidentified. This sample includes further DNA sequences coding for the same CDR3.

The sequence was obtained from a man between 18 and 29 years old in good health. Some clones in this sample may be carry-over from other donors' samples. The sample consisted of naive CD4+ T cells from PBMCs. The subset is: CD45RA+ positively selected.

The CDR3 spells CASSIDRVTEAFF. The CDR3 nucleotides read TGTGCCAGTAGTATAGACAGGGTCACTGAAGCTTTCTTT. The chain combines TRBV19 with TRBJ1-1; D is perhaps TRBD1 (5 bases). CDR3 length equals 13 residues. With 0 bases removed from V and 4 bases from J, the gap between germline ends came to 6 bases. Germline lookup yields CDR1 LNHDA and CDR2 SQIVND (reference sequence).